This TCR beta chain was sequenced for a study of naive and memory T cell subsets. An equimolar mix of two oligonucleotides served as the beta constant-region primer for TRBC1 and TRBC2. An oligonucleotide with the SP2 primer and a 12-nucleotide UMI was ligated to the cDNA 3' end. MiXCR was run by TCRdb on the UMI-ligation and nested PCR reads, yielding one entry per CDR3 protein. The sample has approximately 82,000 distinct CDR3 sequences; roughly 7% are singletons. Germline CDR1 is MNHEY and CDR2 is SVGEGT. V was clipped by 6 bases and J by 8 bases; unmatched bases: 9. There are 14 residues in the CDR3.

Sequences were obtained from central memory CD4+ T cells from blood. The chain employs TRBV6-2 or TRBV6-3 and TRBJ2-4; TRBD1 aligns across 8 bases. This receptor was obtained from a human donor in good health. CDR3 amino acids: CASSRSDRGHIQYF. In nucleotides, the CDR3 is TGTGCCAGCAGCCGATCCGACAGGGGACACATTCAGTACTTC.